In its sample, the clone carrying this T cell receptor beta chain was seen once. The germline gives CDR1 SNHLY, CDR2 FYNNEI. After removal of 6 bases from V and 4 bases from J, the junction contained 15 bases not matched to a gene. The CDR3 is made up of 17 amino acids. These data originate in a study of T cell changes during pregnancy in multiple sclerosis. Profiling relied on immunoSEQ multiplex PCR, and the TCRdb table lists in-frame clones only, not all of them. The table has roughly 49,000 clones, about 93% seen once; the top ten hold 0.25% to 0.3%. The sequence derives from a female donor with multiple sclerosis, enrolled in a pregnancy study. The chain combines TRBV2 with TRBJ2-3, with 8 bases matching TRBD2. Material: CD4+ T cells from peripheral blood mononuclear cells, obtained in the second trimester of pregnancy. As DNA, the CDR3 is TGTGCCAGCAGCTCAAGCGGGAGTTTTGTGAGCGCAGATACGCAGTATTTT. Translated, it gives CASSSSGSFVSADTQYF.